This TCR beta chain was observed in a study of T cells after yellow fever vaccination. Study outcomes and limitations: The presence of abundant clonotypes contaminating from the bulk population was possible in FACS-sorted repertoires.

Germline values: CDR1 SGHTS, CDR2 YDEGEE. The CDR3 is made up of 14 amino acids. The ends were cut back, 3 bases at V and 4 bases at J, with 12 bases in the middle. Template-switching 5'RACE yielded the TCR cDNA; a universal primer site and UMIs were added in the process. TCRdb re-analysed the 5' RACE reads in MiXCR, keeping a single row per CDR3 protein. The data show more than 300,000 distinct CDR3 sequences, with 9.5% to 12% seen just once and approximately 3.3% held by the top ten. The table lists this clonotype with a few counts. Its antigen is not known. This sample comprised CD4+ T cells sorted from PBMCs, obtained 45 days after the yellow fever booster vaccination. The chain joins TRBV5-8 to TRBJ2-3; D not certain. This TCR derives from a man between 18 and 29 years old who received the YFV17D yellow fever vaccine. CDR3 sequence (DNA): TGTGCCAGCAGCTCACCACCATACTCAGATACGCAGTATTTT. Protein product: CASSSPPYSDTQYF. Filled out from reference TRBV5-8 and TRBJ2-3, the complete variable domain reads EAGVTQSPTHLIKTRGQQATLRCSPISGHTSVYWYQQALGLGLQFLLWYDEGEERNRGNFPPRFSGRQFPNYSSELNVNALELEDSALYLCASSSPPYSDTQYFGPGTRLTVL.